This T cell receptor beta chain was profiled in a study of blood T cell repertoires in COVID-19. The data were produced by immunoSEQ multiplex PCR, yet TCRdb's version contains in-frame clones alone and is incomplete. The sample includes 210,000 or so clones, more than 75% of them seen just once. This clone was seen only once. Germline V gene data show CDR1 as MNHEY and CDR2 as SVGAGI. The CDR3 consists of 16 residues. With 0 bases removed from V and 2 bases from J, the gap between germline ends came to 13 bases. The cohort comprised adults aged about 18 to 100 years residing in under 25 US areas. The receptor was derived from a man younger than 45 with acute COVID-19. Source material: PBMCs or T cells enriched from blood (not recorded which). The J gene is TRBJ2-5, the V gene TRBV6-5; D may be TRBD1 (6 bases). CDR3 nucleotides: TGTGCCAGCAGTTACTCCCTAAGGACAGTTCAAGAGACCCAGTACTTC. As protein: CASSYSLRTVQETQYF.